The 18 T cell receptor beta chains listed next were all sequenced from one sample in a study of T cell responses to AZD1222 COVID-19 vaccine. Using immunoSEQ multiplex PCR, the repertoire was profiled, and TCRdb retains in-frame clones only, with some absent. The profile shows around 100,000 clones, roughly 90% of them singletons. The input for sequencing was peripheral blood, taken on day 0 of AZD1222 vaccination. All receptors come from an adult in good health.

The chain joins TRBV20-1 to TRBJ2-5, with D hard to call. Germline V lookup: CDR1 DFQATT, CDR2 SNEGSKA (reference sequence). This CDR3 spans 11 amino acids. V lost 4 bases and J lost 7, with 10 bases in between. The chain's CDR3 is CSAKKKGTQYF. The CDR3 DNA is TGCAGTGCTAAGAAGAAAGGGACCCAGTACTTC.

The chain combines TRBV6-2 or TRBV6-3 with TRBJ1-1, with D perhaps matching TRBD1 (6 bases). The germline V gene has CDR1 MNHEY and CDR2 SVGEGT. This CDR3 region has 15 residues. The V gene lost 10 bases and the J gene lost 2 bases, with 20 bases spanning the gap. This CDR3 reads CATTPKTGTNTEAFF. The CDR3 bases are TGTGCCACCACCCCTAAAACAGGGACCAACACTGAAGCTTTCTTT.

This chain joins TRBV24-1 and TRBJ2-3; 13 bases are a match to TRBD2. There are 16 residues in the CDR3. In germline, CDR1 is KGHDR, CDR2 SFDVKD. The V and J ends lost 7 bases and 5 bases, in that order; junction bases with no gene match: 8. The CDR3 bases are TGTGCCACCAGCCGGACTAGCGGGAGAGTTGAAGATACGCAGTATTTT. Translating it yields CATSRTSGRVEDTQYF.

The gene calls are TRBV2 and TRBJ1-4; 8 bases line up with TRBD1. Germline V gene lookup returns CDR1 SNHLY and CDR2 FYNNEI. V dropped 6 bases and J dropped 4; count of bases not matched to a gene: 4. CDR3 length equals 14 residues. The CDR3 region has the DNA TGTGCCAGCAGCCCGGACAGGGTTAATGAAAAACTGTTTTTT. Translated, it gives CASSPDRVNEKLFF.

The chain employs TRBV7-9 and TRBJ2-2, with 8 bases identical to TRBD1. This CDR3 region has 14 residues. Germline loops: CDR1 SEHNR, CDR2 FQNEAQ (reference sequence). V was clipped by 7 bases and J by 6 bases; unmatched bases: 7. Written as DNA, the CDR3 is TGTGCCAGCATCGGACAGGGTGGTTCCGGGGAGCTGTTTTTT. Protein sequence: CASIGQGGSGELFF. The full variable domain, with the rest looked up from reference TRBV7-9 and TRBJ2-2, is DTGVSQNPRHKITKRGQNVTFRCDPISEHNRLYWYRQTLGQGPEFLTYFQNEAQLEKSRLLSDRFSAERPKGSFSTLEIQRTEQGDSAMYLCASIGQGGSGELFFGEGSRLTVL.

The rearrangement joins TRBV6-2 or TRBV6-3 to TRBJ2-7, with TRBD1 identical over 7 bases. The J segment lost 4 bases and the V segment lost 5 bases, leaving 2 bases of the junction unmatched. CDR1 is MNHEY, CDR2 SVGEGT, per germline. CDR3 size: 12 residues. The CDR3 spells CASSVQGYEQYF. CDR3 sequence (DNA): TGTGCCAGCAGTGTACAGGGGTACGAGCAGTACTTC.

This clone appeared once. V usage is TRBV29-1 and J usage is TRBJ2-7; D is undetermined. This CDR3 has 13 amino acids. Germline V CDR1 and CDR2: SQVTM, ANQGSEA. V lost 4 bases and J lost 4, with 14 bases in between. The CDR3 loop is CSVVWQDGYEQYF. The CDR3 coding sequence is TGCAGCGTTGTATGGCAGGACGGTTACGAGCAGTACTTC.

The chain carries TRBV18 and TRBJ1-3; no clear D gene. The CDR3 is 14 amino acids. Germline-derived CDR1 and CDR2 are KGHSH and LQKENI. Trimming pared 0 bases from V and 5 bases from J, leaving 8 bases between. The CDR3 sequence is CASSPPGGRNTIYF. The DNA for the CDR3 is TGTGCCAGCTCACCACCGGGCGGCCGAAACACCATATATTTT.

The gene calls are TRBV5-1 and TRBJ2-7; no clear D. Germline CDR1 and CDR2: SGHRS and YFSETQ. The CDR3 length is 12 residues. Trimming pared 4 bases from V and 3 bases from J, leaving 8 bases between. CDR3 amino acids: CASSRPSYEQYF. CDR3 DNA: TGCGCCAGCAGCCGGCCCAGCTACGAGCAGTACTTC. Using reference TRBV5-1 and TRBJ2-7 for the parts outside the CDR3, the full variable domain is KAGVTQTPRYLIKTRGQQVTLSCSPISGHRSVSWYQQTPGQGLQFLFEYFSETQRNKGNFPGRFSGRQFSNSRSEMNVSTLELGDSALYLCASSRPSYEQYFGPGTRLTVT.

This clone was found a few times. This rearrangement joins TRBV18 to TRBJ2-5, with TRBD2 matching over 8 bases. Losses at the gene ends were 3 bases for V and 5 bases for J; bases not matched to a gene: 11. Germline CDR1 reads KGHSH; CDR2 reads LQKENI. This CDR3 comprises 16 residues. In DNA form, the CDR3 reads TGTGCCAGCTCACCCCCGGTGGTAGCGGGAACGGAGACCCAGTACTTC. Its protein product is CASSPPVVAGTETQYF. The full variable domain, in which reference TRBV18 and TRBJ2-5 provide the parts outside the CDR3, is NAGVMQNPRHLVRRRGQEARLRCSPMKGHSHVYWYRQLPEEGLKFMVYLQKENIIDESGMPKERFSAEFPKEGPSILRIQQVVRGDSAAYFCASSPPVVAGTETQYFGPGTRLLVL.

V usage is TRBV18 and J usage is TRBJ2-7; D uncertain. V was cut by 2 bases and J by 4 bases, with 6 bases left in between. The CDR3 extends over 12 amino acids. CDR1 is KGHSH, CDR2 LQKENI, per germline. In DNA, the CDR3 is TGTGCCAGCTCACCAAATCAATACGAGCAGTACTTC. It codes for CASSPNQYEQYF.

This chain links TRBV6-5 with TRBJ2-7, with 10 positions matching TRBD1. The germline V gene has CDR1 MNHEY and CDR2 SVGAGI. The CDR3 has 15 residues. The J segment lost 4 bases and the V segment lost 6 bases, leaving 9 bases of the junction unmatched. The CDR3 nucleotides read TGTGCCAGCAGCCGACACGGACAGGGGGAATACGAGCAGTACTTC. Its translation: CASSRHGQGEYEQYF.

The chain employs TRBV14 and TRBJ2-4; TRBD1 or TRBD2 may be the D gene (5 bases each). V lost 4 bases, J lost 1 base, and 17 bases lay in between. CDR1 SGHDN and CDR2 FVKESK come from the germline V gene. The CDR3 loop spans 17 amino acids. CDR3 DNA sequence: TGTGCCAGCAGCCCGACGCCCGGGACCGGTGCCAAAAACATTCAGTACTTC. It is translated as CASSPTPGTGAKNIQYF.

V and J are TRBV30 and TRBJ2-3, with 7 bases that match TRBD2. Germline V CDR1 and CDR2: GTSNPN, SVGIG (reference sequence). The trim removed 1 base at V and 10 bases at J, leaving 8 bases unmatched. The CDR3 has 13 amino acids. CDR3 DNA sequence: TGTGCCTGGAGTGGAACCGGGACTACGGCGCAGTATTTT. This sequence encodes CAWSGTGTTAQYF. Full variable domain (rest looked up from reference TRBV30 and TRBJ2-3): SQTIHQWPATLVQPVGSPLSLECTVEGTSNPNLYWYRQAAGRGLQLLFYSVGIGQISSEVPQNLSASRPQDRQFILSSKKLLLSDSGFYLCAWSGTGTTAQYFGPGTRLTVL.

This clone was found once. V is TRBV6-5 and J is TRBJ1-1, with no clear D. The CDR3 is 15 amino acids. Trimming removed 5 bases at V and 1 base at J, with 14 bases between. The germline gives CDR1 MNHEY, CDR2 SVGAGI. CDR3 DNA: TGTGCCAGCAGTCTCCGGACGGACGCGAACACTGAAGCTTTCTTT. It translates to CASSLRTDANTEAFF.

This sequence joins TRBV7-8 and TRBJ2-6, with unresolved D. The CDR3 has 18 amino acids. V was clipped by 5 bases and J by 4 bases, with 21 bases between them. Germline CDR1 reads SGHVS; CDR2 reads FQNEAQ. CDR3 residues: CASSPLGQPPSGANVLTF. The CDR3, as DNA: TGTGCCAGCAGCCCTCTAGGGCAGCCACCCTCCGGGGCCAACGTCCTGACTTTC.

The rearrangement joins TRBV4-3 to TRBJ2-7; D is unclear. The CDR3 loop spans 13 amino acids. V lost 0 bases and J 4 bases, leaving 7 bases between the germline ends. Germline V CDR1 and CDR2: LGHNA, YSLEER. The CDR3 loop reads CASSQDRQYEQYF. The DNA for the CDR3 is TGCGCCAGCAGCCAAGATAGACAATACGAGCAGTACTTC.

This chain uses TRBV7-2 with TRBJ2-3; TRBD1 is a possible D gene (5 bases). Germline V CDR1 and CDR2: SGHTA, FQGNSA. The V gene lost 1 base and the J gene lost 12 bases, with 11 bases spanning the gap. The CDR3 loop spans 12 amino acids. This CDR3 reads CASSLGGRAQYF. CDR3 bases: TGTGCCAGCAGCTTAGGAGGCAGGGCACAGTATTTT.